Here is one T cell receptor beta chain with its context. Time point of the sample: baseline, week 1 (first vaccination visit). Treatment indicated: pre-vaccination baseline after standard-of-care therapy. The record originates from a study of a mutant IDH1 vaccine in newly diagnosed glioma. This table comes from immunoSEQ multiplex PCR, and its TCRdb copy is limited to in-frame clones, with some not included. The data contain approximately 92,000 clones, around four fifths of them singletons. Sequencing used PBMCs, obtained from a glioma patient treated with radiotherapy, temozolomide or both. This sequence originates from a woman between 50 and 59 years old with glioma.

Here the CDR3 reads CASSLSVGDTQYF. The CDR3 nucleotides read TGTGCCAGCAGTTTGAGTGTCGGGGATACGCAGTATTTT. This chain joins TRBV27 and TRBJ2-3; no firm D call. The length of the CDR3 is 13 residues. V lost 3 bases and J 6 bases, leaving 10 bases between the germline ends. Germline loops: CDR1 MNHEY, CDR2 SMNVEV (reference sequence).